Shown below are 14 T cell receptor beta chains from a single sample sequenced in a study of T cells in Graves' hyperthyroidism and ophthalmopathy. Authors of the study amplified TCR beta CDR3 regions from RNA transcripts. The study used the HTBI primer set for a first-round RT-PCR of the TCR CDR3. TCRdb ran MiXCR on the multiplex PCR reads and lists one entry per CDR3 protein. Of about 690,000 distinct CDR3 sequences listed, roughly 17% are singletons. Sequenced sample: blood. Receptor source: a middle-aged man with Graves' hyperthyroidism.

A few counts support this clonotype. The CDR3 nucleotides read TGTGCCAGTATACCGGGACAGGGTCAGACTACTGAAGCTTTCTTT. Its translation is CASIPGQGQTTEAFF. This chain links TRBV19 with TRBJ1-1; 9 positions agree with TRBD1. Germline CDR1 and CDR2: LNHDA and SQIVND (reference sequence). Germline trimming cut 7 bases from V and 5 bases from J; bases unmatched to any gene: 11. The CDR3 is made up of 15 amino acids.

The chain has TRBV18 and TRBJ2-7; no firm D call. CDR1 is KGHSH and CDR2 is LQKENI in the germline V gene. The CDR3 is 13 amino acids. Trimming pared 2 bases from V and 3 bases from J, leaving 8 bases between. CDR3 coding DNA: TGTGCCAGCTCACCAGGTTCAGACTACGAGCAGTACTTC. It specifies CASSPGSDYEQYF.

V gene TRBV7-9 combines with J gene TRBJ2-5; 7 bases are a match to TRBD2. CDR3 length: 15 residues. Germline assignment: CDR1 SEHNR and CDR2 FQNEAQ (reference sequence). Losses at the gene ends were 3 bases for V and 1 base for J; bases not matched to a gene: 5. The DNA for the CDR3 is TGTGCCAGCAGCTTCGGGGGGACCTTCCAAGAGACCCAGTACTTC. It encodes CASSFGGTFQETQYF.

This clonotype came up many times. The chain has TRBV30 and TRBJ2-5, with D perhaps matching TRBD1 or TRBD2 (6 bases each). Per germline, CDR1 GTSNPN and CDR2 SVGIG (reference sequence). CDR3 length: 15 amino acids. With 1 base removed from V and 5 bases from J, the gap between germline ends came to 17 bases. The chain's CDR3 is CAWSAGLGAGETQYF. The CDR3 bases are TGTGCCTGGAGTGCGGGACTGGGGGCGGGGGAGACCCAGTACTTC.

This clonotype was recorded at least ten times. The V call is TRBV29-1, the J call TRBJ2-7; 13 nucleotides align to TRBD2. Germline CDR1 reads SQVTM; CDR2 reads ANQGSEA. The CDR3 spans 18 residues. Trimming cost V 1 base and J 0 bases; bases outside gene matches: 9. Here the CDR3 DNA reads TGCAGCGTTGAAGGATATGGGACTAGCGGGGCTAGCTCCTACGAGCAGTACTTC. Translating it yields CSVEGYGTSGASSYEQYF.

The chain joins TRBV9 to TRBJ2-3; TRBD2 agrees at 14 bases. Germline loops: CDR1 SGDLS, CDR2 YYNGEE. V gave up 3 bases and J gave up 8 bases; unmatched junction bases: 8. CDR3 length: 16 residues. The DNA for the CDR3 is TGTGCCAGCAGCGAGACTAGCGGGAGGGCCGGGGGTACGCAGTATTTT. It codes for CASSETSGRAGGTQYF.

The V and J genes are TRBV28 and TRBJ1-5, with 7 bases lining up with TRBD1. CDR3 length: 14 amino acids. V gave up 7 bases and J gave up 11 bases; unmatched junction bases: 14. In germline, CDR1 is MDHEN, CDR2 SYDVKM. CDR3 sequence: CASTWGTDVKTQHF. The CDR3 DNA sequence: TGTGCCAGCACTTGGGGGACAGATGTAAAGACCCAGCATTTT.

The chain recombines TRBV6-1 with TRBJ2-1, with D possibly TRBD2 on 7 matching bases. The CDR3 contains 14 residues. CDR1 and CDR2 from the germline V gene are MNHNS and SASEGT. V dropped 8 bases and J dropped 8 bases, with 19 bases sitting between them. The CDR3 protein is CASCPTGAGDEQFF. The CDR3 DNA is TGTGCCAGCTGTCCGACGGGGGCGGGGGATGAGCAGTTCTTC.

This clonotype was counted ten times or more. V is TRBV5-1 and J is TRBJ2-3, with 10 positions matching TRBD2. CDR1 is SGHRS and CDR2 is YFSETQ in the germline V gene. With V trimmed by 7 bases and J by 1 base, 6 bases remained unmatched. This CDR3 is built from 15 residues. CDR3 region: CASLLLAGGTDTQYF. In DNA, the CDR3 is TGCGCCAGCCTCCTTCTAGCGGGAGGCACAGATACGCAGTATTTT.

In its sample, this clonotype was seen many times. This chain uses TRBV2 with TRBJ2-3, with 10 bases matching TRBD1. The CDR3 is 16 residues long. The V gene's germline CDR1 is SNHLY and CDR2 FYNNEI. The J segment lost 0 bases and the V segment lost 4 bases, leaving 4 bases of the junction unmatched. The CDR3 protein is CASSATGGASTDTQYF. The CDR3 DNA sequence: TGTGCCAGCAGTGCGACAGGGGGCGCGAGCACAGATACGCAGTATTTT. Full variable domain (rest looked up from reference TRBV2 and TRBJ2-3): EPEVTQTPSHQVTQMGQEVILRCVPISNHLYFYWYRQILGQKVEFLVSFYNNEISEKSEIFDDQFSVERPDGSNFTLKIRSTKLEDSAMYFCASSATGGASTDTQYFGPGTRLTVL.

This clonotype was observed a handful of times. This sequence joins TRBV14 and TRBJ2-2; 8 bases line up with TRBD1. Germline V gene lookup returns CDR1 SGHDN and CDR2 FVKESK. J was trimmed by 6 bases and V by 4 bases; bases with no gene match: 7. The CDR3 extends over 15 amino acids. CDR3 protein: CASSPRTGWAGELFF. CDR3 bases: TGTGCCAGCAGCCCGAGGACAGGGTGGGCCGGGGAGCTGTTTTTT.

The chain has TRBV4-3 and TRBJ1-5; D is unclear. Germline V CDR1 and CDR2: LGHNA, YSLEER. The CDR3 loop spans 13 amino acids. The V and J ends lost 1 base and 4 bases respectively, with 5 bases between them. CDR3 sequence: CASSQALNQPQHF. The CDR3 coding sequence is TGCGCCAGCAGCCAAGCGTTGAATCAGCCCCAGCATTTT.

The chain couples TRBV28 to TRBJ1-5; D ambiguous. CDR1 and CDR2 from the germline V gene are MDHEN and SYDVKM. Trimming took off 2 bases at V and 0 bases at J, with 11 bases between the two ends. The CDR3 covers 16 residues. The CDR3 DNA reads TGTGCCAGCAGTTTAGGAGGAACATATAGCAATCAGCCCCAGCATTTT. Encoded protein: CASSLGGTYSNQPQHF.

In its sample, this clonotype was seen a few times. The chain recombines TRBV5-6 with TRBJ2-7, with unresolved D. The CDR3 loop spans 15 amino acids. From germline, CDR1 is SGHDT and CDR2 YYEEEE. Trimming cost V 4 bases and J 2 bases, with 16 bases left between them. The DNA of the CDR3 is TGTGCCAGCAGCCAGAAAGGGTCCCCAGCCTACGAGCAGTACTTC. Protein product: CASSQKGSPAYEQYF.